This T cell receptor beta chain appears in the sequencing data of a study of shared clonotypes between healthy human individuals. Notes on the study in general: The study found about 5% of naive CD4 clonotypes shared across a few donors. Compared with clonotypes that all four donors shared, non-shared clonotypes had lower generation probabilities.

Germline loops: CDR1 MGHRA, CDR2 YSYEKL. The CDR3 spans 15 residues. The study separated CD4+ cells into CD45RA+ naive and CD45RA-negative memory subsets. An approximately 210 ng quantity of DNA, roughly 30,000 T cell genomes, went into the sorted-subset replicate PCRs. The protocol was immunoSEQ multiplex PCR, while the TCRdb copy is restricted to in-frame clones and leaves out a portion. The sample lists fewer than 850,000 clones; 60% to 80% were seen once. With respect to this clone: Its specificity is unknown. The junction departs from germline at one end; a sequencing error may be responsible.

V gene TRBV4-1 combines with J gene TRBJ1-5, with 7 nucleotides matching TRBD1. This TCR came from a woman aged 25 to 39 in good health. Sequencing was performed on memory CD4+ T cells sorted from blood. The subset: CD45RA-negative fraction. The CDR3 region has the DNA TGCGCCAGCAGTCAAGAACAGGGGTACGGGTCGCCCCAGCATTTT. As protein: CASSQEQGYGSPQHF.